This TCR beta chain was recorded in a study of control samples from healthy donors and cancer patients. The table came from immunoSEQ multiplex PCR; TCRdb's copy has only in-frame clones and leaves some out. The table has 90,000 to 150,000 clones, roughly nine tenths seen once. J lost 6 bases, V lost 0 bases, and 7 bases had no gene match. Germline V gene sequence: CDR1 LGHNA, CDR2 YSLEER. There are 16 residues in the CDR3. The chain links TRBV4-3 to TRBJ1-4, with 7 nucleotides matching TRBD1. Sequenced sample: blood. The receptor's source is a man aged 50-59 years in good health. The CDR3: CASSQDWRGRDEKLFF. The CDR3 coding sequence is TGCGCCAGCAGCCAAGATTGGAGGGGGCGGGATGAAAAACTGTTTTTT.